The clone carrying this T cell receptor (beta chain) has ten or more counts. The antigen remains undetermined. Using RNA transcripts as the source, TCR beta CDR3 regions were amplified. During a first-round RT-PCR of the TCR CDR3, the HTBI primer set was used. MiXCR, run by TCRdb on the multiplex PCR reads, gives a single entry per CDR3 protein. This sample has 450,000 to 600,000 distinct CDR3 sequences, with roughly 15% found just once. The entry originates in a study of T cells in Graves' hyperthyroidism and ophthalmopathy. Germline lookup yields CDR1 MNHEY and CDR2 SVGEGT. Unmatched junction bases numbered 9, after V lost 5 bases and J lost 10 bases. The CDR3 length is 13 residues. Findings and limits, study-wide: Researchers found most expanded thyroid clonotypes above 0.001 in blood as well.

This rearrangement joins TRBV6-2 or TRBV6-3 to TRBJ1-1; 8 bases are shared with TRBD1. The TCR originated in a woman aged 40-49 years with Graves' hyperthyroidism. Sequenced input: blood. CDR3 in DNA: TGTGCCAGCAGTGACCCAGGGGGCGGTGGAGCTTTCTTT. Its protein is CASSDPGGGGAFF.